The 27 T cell receptor beta chains below come from one sample, sequenced in a study of cytomegalovirus exposure and HLA in healthy donors. Researchers ran the PCR with 60 Vbeta and 13 Jbeta primers. The data were produced by immunoSEQ multiplex PCR, yet TCRdb's version contains in-frame clones alone and is incomplete. The sample has around 140,000 clones; around 82% are singletons. Sequencing was carried out using PBMCs. The receptors were sampled from a female donor in good health and CMV-seronegative.

This chain links TRBV7-9 with TRBJ2-7; TRBD1 matches 9 bases. With V trimmed by 6 bases and J by 2 bases, 11 bases remained unmatched. The CDR3 spans 16 residues. CDR1 is SEHNR and CDR2 is FQNEAQ in the germline V gene (reference sequence). The CDR3 DNA reads TGTGCCAGCAGTTCCGCGGGTTGGACAGGGGCCTACGAGCAGTACTTC. Protein sequence: CASSSAGWTGAYEQYF.

The rearrangement uses TRBV4-1 and TRBJ2-7; the match to TRBD2 covers 9 bases. Germline V lookup: CDR1 MGHRA, CDR2 YSYEKL. Unmatched junction bases numbered 11, after V lost 0 bases and J lost 2 bases. The CDR3 is 18 amino acids. CDR3: CASSQDGGRLAETYEQYF. For the CDR3, the DNA is TGCGCCAGCAGCCAAGATGGGGGAAGACTAGCGGAAACCTACGAGCAGTACTTC.

The chain recombines TRBV5-1 with TRBJ1-3; 7 bases align to TRBD1. Germline assignment: CDR1 SGHRS and CDR2 YFSETQ. This CDR3 has 15 amino acids. The trim removed 4 bases at V and 7 bases at J, leaving 11 bases unmatched. The CDR3 spells CASSRTGARENTIYF. In DNA, the CDR3 is TGCGCCAGCAGCCGAACAGGGGCCAGAGAGAACACCATATATTTT.

The gene calls are TRBV29-1 and TRBJ2-1; 8 bases match TRBD2. V trimming: 0 bases; J trimming: 8 bases; junction bases outside the gene matches: 9. The CDR3 sequence is 15 residues long. Germline V gives CDR1 SQVTM, CDR2 ANQGSEA. Here the CDR3 reads CSVEEWTGGLYEQFF. Here the CDR3 DNA reads TGCAGCGTTGAAGAATGGACGGGAGGGTTATATGAGCAGTTCTTC.

This clone was counted a single time. This chain connects TRBV9 to TRBJ2-1, with D unresolved. Germline V CDR1 and CDR2: SGDLS, YYNGEE. V lost 0 bases, J lost 5 bases, and 12 bases lay in between. This CDR3 is built from 15 residues. The DNA of the CDR3 is TGTGCCAGCAGCGTAGGGTCCCCTAGAGACAATGAGCAGTTCTTC. Translation gives CASSVGSPRDNEQFF.

This clone was counted a few times. The genes are TRBV5-1 and TRBJ1-1; D is undetermined. Germline CDR1 and CDR2: SGHRS and YFSETQ. The CDR3 runs to 14 residues. Trimming took 0 bases from V and 0 from J, leaving 6 bases between them. The CDR3 loop reads CASSLASMNTEAFF. In DNA, the CDR3 is TGCGCCAGCAGCTTGGCCAGTATGAACACTGAAGCTTTCTTT.

This clone was counted between two and nine times. V is TRBV4-2 and J is TRBJ2-7; 7 bases are shared with TRBD2. The germline gives CDR1 LGHNA, CDR2 YNFKEQ. The CDR3 consists of 15 residues. Trimming at V came to 5 bases and at J to 1 base, leaving 8 bases not matched to a gene. The CDR3 loop is CASSKWASGSYEQYF. Written as DNA, the CDR3 is TGTGCCAGCAGCAAATGGGCTAGCGGTTCCTACGAGCAGTACTTC.

The J gene is TRBJ2-1, the V gene TRBV7-9; D is possibly TRBD2 (5 bases). V lost 5 bases, J lost 5 bases, and 16 bases lay in between. The CDR3 has 15 amino acids. The germline gives CDR1 SEHNR, CDR2 FQNEAQ (reference sequence). CDR3: CASSTLSREDNEQFF. The CDR3 nucleotides read TGTGCCAGCAGCACCCTTTCCCGGGAAGACAATGAGCAGTTCTTC. Full variable domain (remainder filled in from reference TRBV7-9 and TRBJ2-1): DTGVSQNPRHKITKRGQNVTFRCDPISEHNRLYWYRQTLGQGPEFLTYFQNEAQLEKSRLLSDRFSAERPKGSFSTLEIQRTEQGDSAMYLCASSTLSREDNEQFFGPGTRLTVL.

This clone occurred once. J is TRBJ2-3 and V is TRBV6-6, with 10 nucleotides matching TRBD2. This CDR3 spans 16 amino acids. The V gene's germline CDR1 is MNHNY and CDR2 SVGAGI (reference sequence). V shed 3 bases, J shed 2 bases, and the junction held 5 bases outside the gene matches. The chain's CDR3 is CASSYRAGGITDTQYF. In DNA, the CDR3 is TGTGCCAGCAGTTATCGAGCGGGAGGGATCACAGATACGCAGTATTTT.

This clone was detected once. V is TRBV5-1 and J is TRBJ1-1, with a possible D match to TRBD1 (5 bases). The CDR3 consists of 15 residues. The germline CDR1 and CDR2 sequences are SGHRS and YFSETQ. V gave up 7 bases and J gave up 0 bases, with 16 bases separating them. The CDR3 here is CASRAQGPMNTEAFF. CDR3 bases: TGCGCCAGCCGAGCGCAGGGCCCGATGAACACTGAAGCTTTCTTT. The complete variable domain, with remaining parts taken from reference TRBV5-1 and TRBJ1-1, reads KAGVTQTPRYLIKTRGQQVTLSCSPISGHRSVSWYQQTPGQGLQFLFEYFSETQRNKGNFPGRFSGRQFSNSRSEMNVSTLELGDSALYLCASRAQGPMNTEAFFGQGTRLTVV.

CDR3 bases: TGTGCCAGTAGCCCGGGACAGGGTCCCTTTGGGGCCAACGTCCTGACTTTC. Protein product: CASSPGQGPFGANVLTF. V and J are TRBV19 and TRBJ2-6; 9 bases line up with TRBD1. Germline CDR1 LNHDA, CDR2 SQIVND (reference sequence). This CDR3 is 17 amino acids long. Trimming took 6 bases from V and 3 from J; bases not matched to a gene: 9.

This clone is a singleton in its sample. V is TRBV28 and J is TRBJ2-7, with D maybe TRBD2 (7 bases). Trimming removed 6 bases at V and 2 bases at J, with 14 bases between. This CDR3 spans 14 amino acids. Germline CDR1 and CDR2: MDHEN and SYDVKM. Here the CDR3 DNA reads TGTGCCAGCAGAATAGGGGGAGGGGCCTACGAGCAGTACTTC. Its protein is CASRIGGGAYEQYF.

This chain joins TRBV10-3 and TRBJ2-1; 16 positions match TRBD2. The germline CDR1 and CDR2 sequences are ENHRY and SYGVKD. The V and J ends lost 5 bases and 6 bases, in that order; junction bases with no gene match: 13. This CDR3 has 19 residues. CDR3 region: CAISPSLGLAGGQLNEQFF. Written as DNA, the CDR3 is TGTGCCATCAGTCCATCTTTGGGACTAGCGGGGGGGCAACTCAATGAGCAGTTCTTC.

The rearrangement uses TRBV25-1 and TRBJ2-5; 9 bases map to TRBD2. The CDR3 loop spans 15 amino acids. From germline, CDR1 is MGHDK and CDR2 SYGVNS. Trimming removed 5 bases from V and 2 bases from J; junction bases left unmatched: 6. The CDR3 nucleotides are TGTGCCAGCAGTACCCTAGCGGGACCACAAGAGACCCAGTACTTC. The encoded protein is CASSTLAGPQETQYF.

The chain couples TRBV4-3 to TRBJ2-4; 8 positions agree with TRBD1. Germline V gene lookup returns CDR1 LGHNA and CDR2 YSLEER. V lost 0 bases and J lost 2; bases outside the gene matches: 6. The CDR3 is made up of 17 amino acids. CDR3 sequence reads: CASSQDLTGATKNIQYF. As DNA, the CDR3 is TGCGCCAGCAGCCAAGACCTGACAGGGGCGACCAAAAACATTCAGTACTTC.

The rearrangement links TRBV28 to TRBJ2-2, with D possibly TRBD2 on 5 matching bases. Germline V gives CDR1 MDHEN, CDR2 SYDVKM. V lost 5 bases and J lost 6, with 19 bases in between. The CDR3 length is 16 residues. The CDR3 DNA follows: TGTGCCAGCAGTCCTTCAACGTTATGGGGAGCCGGGGAGCTGTTTTTT. This encodes CASSPSTLWGAGELFF.

The chain combines TRBV5-1 with TRBJ1-2, with D unclear. Germline loops: CDR1 SGHRS, CDR2 YFSETQ. V was trimmed by 0 bases and J by 4 bases, leaving 4 bases between them. The CDR3 runs 12 residues. The CDR3 DNA sequence: TGCGCCAGCAGCTTGGGTCGCTATGGCTACACCTTC. It encodes CASSLGRYGYTF.

The chain couples TRBV27 to TRBJ2-3; weak D call: TRBD1 (5 bases). Germline V gives CDR1 MNHEY, CDR2 SMNVEV (reference sequence). This CDR3 is 14 amino acids long. Trimming took off 3 bases at V and 6 bases at J, with 13 bases between the two ends. The CDR3 spells CASSFTPAGDTQYF. Here the CDR3 DNA reads TGTGCCAGCAGTTTTACCCCCGCAGGGGATACGCAGTATTTT.

The chain couples TRBV7-2 to TRBJ1-6, with D maybe TRBD1 (5 bases). Trimming took off 2 bases at V and 10 bases at J, with 12 bases between the two ends. Germline lookup yields CDR1 SGHTA and CDR2 FQGNSA. This CDR3 is built from 14 residues. The CDR3 DNA sequence: TGTGCCAGCAGCTTATACACAGGAAAATCACCCCTCCACTTT. Translated, it gives CASSLYTGKSPLHF.

Only a few counts were recorded for this clone. The gene calls are TRBV5-1 and TRBJ2-3; D ambiguous. The V end lost 0 bases, the J end lost 6 bases, and 17 bases lay between the germline ends. The CDR3 consists of 16 residues. Looked up from germline, CDR1 is SGHRS and CDR2 is YFSETQ. The CDR3 protein is CASSLGFYDWKDTQYF. The CDR3 nucleotides read TGCGCCAGCAGCTTGGGATTTTATGACTGGAAGGATACGCAGTATTTT.

The V call is TRBV6-4, the J call TRBJ2-6, with TRBD1 matching over 7 bases. The CDR3 sequence is 17 residues long. CDR1 is MRHNA, CDR2 SNTAGT, per germline. The V segment lost 3 bases and the J segment 2 bases; nucleotides outside the gene matches: 7. The CDR3 DNA sequence: TGTGCCAGCAGTGAAAACGTAGGGGGCGCTGGGGCCAACGTCCTGACTTTC. Amino acid sequence: CASSENVGGAGANVLTF.

The chain joins TRBV27 to TRBJ2-7; D gene uncertain. Germline values: CDR1 MNHEY, CDR2 SMNVEV (reference sequence). The V and J ends lost 4 bases and 5 bases respectively, with 9 bases between them. CDR3 length equals 12 residues. The CDR3 nucleotides are TGTGCCAGCAGTTCCAGGATGAACGAGCAGTACTTC. Residues: CASSSRMNEQYF.

This clone occurred a few times. V and J are TRBV25-1 and TRBJ1-1, with TRBD1 matching 7 bases. The CDR3 spans 14 residues. Germline loops: CDR1 MGHDK, CDR2 SYGVNS. J gave up 5 bases and V 2 bases, and 5 bases lay outside the gene matches. The DNA for the CDR3 is TGTGCCAGCAGTGAAGAAGGGGGCTGGACTGAAGCTTTCTTT. Residues: CASSEEGGWTEAFF.

The rearrangement joins TRBV30 to TRBJ2-7; 14 bases align to TRBD2. V dropped 5 bases and J dropped 2; count of bases not matched to a gene: 14. The V gene's germline CDR1 is GTSNPN and CDR2 SVGIG (reference sequence). The CDR3 extends over 18 amino acids. This CDR3 is CAWGPNMGLAGVTYEQYF. Written as DNA, the CDR3 is TGTGCCTGGGGTCCTAATATGGGACTAGCGGGAGTCACCTACGAGCAGTACTTC.

The CDR3 sequence: CASSLLPRDRATQYF. The CDR3 region has the DNA TGTGCCAGCAGCTTACTCCCCCGGGACAGGGCAACCCAGTACTTC. The chain couples TRBV7-9 to TRBJ2-5, with 9 bases fitting TRBD1. Germline trimming cut 2 bases from V and 8 bases from J; bases unmatched to any gene: 9. The CDR3 has 15 amino acids. Germline V lookup: CDR1 SEHNR, CDR2 FQNEAQ (reference sequence).

This clone was detected once. The chain combines TRBV5-1 with TRBJ2-1, with 7 bases fitting TRBD1. Trimming took 2 bases from V and 7 from J; bases not matched to a gene: 24. The germline gives CDR1 SGHRS, CDR2 YFSETQ. The CDR3 sequence is 20 residues long. The chain's CDR3 is CASSFRPQSPTGAVLNEQFF. The CDR3, as DNA: TGCGCCAGCAGCTTTCGGCCCCAGTCACCAACAGGGGCTGTTTTAAATGAGCAGTTCTTC. Full variable domain (missing parts from reference TRBV5-1 and TRBJ2-1): KAGVTQTPRYLIKTRGQQVTLSCSPISGHRSVSWYQQTPGQGLQFLFEYFSETQRNKGNFPGRFSGRQFSNSRSEMNVSTLELGDSALYLCASSFRPQSPTGAVLNEQFFGPGTRLTVL.

The chain combines TRBV9 with TRBJ1-4; 10 positions match TRBD1. The CDR3 runs 16 residues. CDR1 is SGDLS, CDR2 YYNGEE, per germline. V lost 0 bases to trimming and J lost 6 bases; unmatched junction nucleotides: 5. CDR3 bases: TGTGCCAGCAGCGTAGGGGGGGGGACAGGGGATGAAAAACTGTTTTTT. Translation gives CASSVGGGTGDEKLFF.